A single sample gave rise to the 30 T cell receptor beta chains below, sequenced in a study of blood T cells in healthy people across ages. For the second PCR, which ran for 7 to 11 cycles, a sample-barcoded 5' primer and a J-beta primer mix were used. Using its own MiXCR run on the 5' RACE reads, TCRdb lists one record per CDR3 protein. The data hold 1,500,000 or so distinct CDR3 sequences, with around 40% observed a single time. The sequenced sample was blood. The receptors were gathered from a woman aged 18 to 35 in good health.

V gene TRBV9 combines with J gene TRBJ2-1, with TRBD2 matching over 8 bases. The J segment lost 0 bases and the V segment lost 7 bases, leaving 3 bases of the junction unmatched. The germline V gene has CDR1 SGDLS and CDR2 YYNGEE. The CDR3 totals 14 residues. The CDR3 sequence is CASATSASYNEQFF. The CDR3 bases are TGTGCCAGCGCGACTAGCGCCTCCTACAATGAGCAGTTCTTC.

This clonotype was counted only a few times. V usage is TRBV12-3 or TRBV12-4 and J usage is TRBJ2-7, with TRBD1 identical over 8 bases. The CDR3 extends over 14 amino acids. Trimming cost V 6 bases and J 3 bases; bases outside gene matches: 7. DNA of the CDR3: TGTGCCAGCAGACCCCAGGGGGCAGGCTACGAGCAGTACTTC. Translated: CASRPQGAGYEQYF.

CDR3 bases: TGCAGTGCTAGAGTTGAGGGTGGAGAGACCCAGTACTTC. This translates into CSARVEGGETQYF. V is TRBV20-1 and J is TRBJ2-5, with D possibly being TRBD2 (5 bases). The CDR3 has 13 residues. CDR1 and CDR2 from the germline V gene are DFQATT and SNEGSKA (reference sequence). The V end was cut by 1 base, the J end by 4 bases, with 10 bases between.

In regard to this clonotype: At one end, the junction sequence differs from germline, possibly due to a read error. V is TRBV20-1 and J is TRBJ2-4; TRBD2 is a possible D gene (6 bases). The CDR3 consists of 12 residues. Germline values: CDR1 DFQATT, CDR2 SNEGSKA (reference sequence). The CDR3 spells CGATRRRDIQYF. CDR3 sequence (DNA): TGCGGTGCTACGCGCAGGAGGGACATTCAGTACTTC.

The CDR3 protein is CSARDTGKLFF. CDR3 bases: TGCAGTGCTAGAGATACGGGAAAACTGTTTTTT. The V call is TRBV20-1, the J call TRBJ1-4; D gene ambiguous. V was shortened by 0 bases and J by 10 bases, with 6 bases between the two germline ends. The CDR3 runs to 11 residues. Germline CDR1 DFQATT, CDR2 SNEGSKA (reference sequence).

The gene calls are TRBV7-8 and TRBJ1-2, with a possible D match to TRBD1 (6 bases). This CDR3 region has 14 residues. V shed 3 bases and J shed 6 bases, with 14 bases lying between them. Germline assignment: CDR1 SGHVS and CDR2 FQNEAQ. The CDR3 DNA is TGTGCCAGCAGCTTCCCAGGGGAGTCGGATGGCTACACCTTC. Translation: CASSFPGESDGYTF.

The chain carries TRBV6-2 or TRBV6-3 and TRBJ2-1, with a possible D match to TRBD2 (5 bases). Germline V gene sequence: CDR1 MNHEY, CDR2 SVGEGT. V shed 2 bases and J shed 1 base, with 9 bases lying between them. This CDR3 has 15 residues. The DNA of the CDR3 is TGTGCCAGCAGTTACAGGACTCCGTCCTACAATGAGCAGTTCTTC. It codes for CASSYRTPSYNEQFF.

In DNA form, the CDR3 reads TGCAGTGCGGGAGGTATCACTGAAGCTTTCTTT. Protein sequence: CSAGGITEAFF. V and J are TRBV20-1 and TRBJ1-1; D remains ambiguous. CDR1 and CDR2 from the germline V gene are DFQATT and SNEGSKA (reference sequence). The CDR3 extends over 11 amino acids. V gave up 6 bases and J gave up 4 bases, with 9 bases separating them.

This clonotype has only a few counts. The gene calls are TRBV10-3 and TRBJ2-1; TRBD2 might be the D (5 bases). Germline V gene sequence: CDR1 ENHRY, CDR2 SYGVKD. The CDR3 is made up of 14 amino acids. Deletions cut 7 bases from V and 2 bases from J, with 12 bases between. CDR3 protein: CAINRDKTYNEQFF. CDR3 in DNA: TGTGCCATCAATCGGGATAAAACCTACAATGAGCAGTTCTTC.

The genes are TRBV27 and TRBJ1-5; D gene unclear. Trimming cost V 2 bases and J 5 bases, with 10 bases left between them. Germline V lookup: CDR1 MNHEY, CDR2 SMNVEV (reference sequence). The CDR3 sequence is 14 residues long. CDR3 coding DNA: TGTGCCAGCAGTTTAAGGTCAGCCTATCAGCCCCAGCATTTT. This translates into CASSLRSAYQPQHF.

In DNA, the CDR3 is TGCAGCGTTAGGCGGGCAGGGAACACTGAAGCTTTCTTT. This codes for CSVRRAGNTEAFF. The J gene is TRBJ1-1, the V gene TRBV29-1, with D unresolved. CDR3 length: 13 residues. Germline values: CDR1 SQVTM, CDR2 ANQGSEA. The V and J ends lost 5 bases and 1 base respectively, with 11 bases between them.

The chain carries TRBV7-2 and TRBJ1-6; D ambiguous. Germline CDR1 reads SGHTA; CDR2 reads FQGNSA. The length of the CDR3 is 15 residues. Trimming took off 2 bases at V and 0 bases at J, with 5 bases between the two ends. The CDR3, as DNA: TGTGCCAGCAGCTTATCAAACTCCTATAATTCACCCCTCCACTTT. This codes for CASSLSNSYNSPLHF. Supplemented by reference TRBV7-2 and TRBJ1-6, the full variable domain reads GAGVSQSPSNKVTEKGKDVELRCDPISGHTALYWYRQSLGQGLEFLIYFQGNSAPDKSGLPSDRFSAERTGGSVSTLTIQRTQQEDSAVYLCASSLSNSYNSPLHFGNGTRLTVT.

In DNA form, the CDR3 reads TGTGCCAGCAGCTTATTTGGGACACTCAATCCCTACAATGAGCAGTACTTC. Residues: CASSLFGTLNPYNEQYF. V gene TRBV13 combines with J gene TRBJ2-7; TRBD1 is a possible D gene (6 bases). The V gene lost 2 bases and the J gene lost 7 bases, with 24 bases spanning the gap. There are 17 residues in the CDR3. In germline, CDR1 is PRHDT, CDR2 FYEKMQ (reference sequence).

The rearrangement joins TRBV7-9 to TRBJ2-1; no reliable D call. With 2 bases removed from V and 9 bases from J, the gap between germline ends came to 14 bases. The CDR3 totals 14 residues. Germline CDR1 reads SEHNR; CDR2 reads FQNEAQ (reference sequence). DNA of the CDR3: TGTGCCAGCAGCTTAAGTAACTCGGACGGTGAGCAGTTCTTC. Amino acids: CASSLSNSDGEQFF.

This clonotype was detected only a few times. The chain joins TRBV6-1 to TRBJ1-1; unclear D gene. Trimming left V 3 bases short and J 0 bases short, with 11 bases between. In germline, CDR1 is MNHNS, CDR2 SASEGT. The CDR3 sequence is 15 residues long. As DNA, the CDR3 is TGTGCCAGCAGTGACCCGGGAACGATGAACACTGAAGCTTTCTTT. This translates into CASSDPGTMNTEAFF.

This sequence joins TRBV4-2 and TRBJ1-2; no clear D gene. Germline CDR1 reads LGHNA; CDR2 reads YNFKEQ. Trimming took off 0 bases at V and 0 bases at J, with 11 bases between the two ends. This CDR3 is built from 16 residues. The CDR3 region is CASSQDIDGPNYGYTF. In nucleotides, the CDR3 is TGTGCCAGCAGCCAAGATATAGACGGGCCTAACTATGGCTACACCTTC.

The chain combines TRBV27 with TRBJ1-5; 8 positions match TRBD1. The germline gives CDR1 MNHEY, CDR2 SMNVEV (reference sequence). J lost 6 bases, V lost 2 bases, and 3 bases had no gene match. The CDR3 is 14 residues long. CDR3 nucleotides: TGTGCCAGCAGTTTACAGGGGGCTCGTCAGCCCCAGCATTTT. This codes for CASSLQGARQPQHF.

The chain couples TRBV4-2 to TRBJ2-2; tentative D call: TRBD2 (5 bases). V was trimmed by 4 bases and J by 5 bases, leaving 8 bases between them. In germline, CDR1 is LGHNA, CDR2 YNFKEQ. The CDR3 length is 13 residues. CDR3 DNA sequence: TGTGCCAGCAGCCGAGGGTTTACCGGGGAGCTGTTTTTT. This translates into CASSRGFTGELFF.

This chain uses TRBV6-2 or TRBV6-3 with TRBJ2-7, with a possible D match to TRBD2 (6 bases). V gave up 7 bases and J gave up 5 bases, with 12 bases separating them. Germline V lookup: CDR1 MNHEY, CDR2 SVGEGT. The CDR3 length is 12 residues. CDR3 DNA: TGTGCCAGCACCGGGGGTAGGAACGAGCAGTACTTC. It codes for CASTGGRNEQYF.

V is TRBV29-1 and J is TRBJ2-3; 7 bases match TRBD2. The CDR3 sequence is 11 residues long. Per the germline V gene, CDR1 is SQVTM and CDR2 is ANQGSEA. V was clipped by 4 bases and J by 10 bases; unmatched bases: 5. The CDR3 loop reads CSVGRAGAQYF. Here the CDR3 DNA reads TGCAGCGTTGGTAGGGCGGGAGCGCAGTATTTT.

The chain joins TRBV27 to TRBJ2-1; D is uncertain. Germline assignment: CDR1 MNHEY and CDR2 SMNVEV (reference sequence). V lost 4 bases, J lost 6 bases, and 13 bases lay in between. CDR3 length: 14 residues. This CDR3 reads CASSYLPLLNEQFF. The CDR3 coding sequence is TGTGCCAGCAGTTACCTCCCTCTTCTCAATGAGCAGTTCTTC.

The gene calls are TRBV9 and TRBJ2-7; 10 bases are a match to TRBD1. CDR1 and CDR2 (germline): SGDLS, YYNGEE. Trimming removed 6 bases from V and 6 bases from J; junction bases left unmatched: 6. The CDR3 spans 13 residues. The CDR3 region has the DNA TGTGCCAGCACCTCCGGGACAGGGGCCGAGCAGTACTTC. This sequence encodes CASTSGTGAEQYF.

The chain is built from TRBV7-9 and TRBJ2-7; D tentatively reads TRBD1 or TRBD2 (5 bases each). CDR3 length: 12 residues. V gave up 4 bases and J gave up 7 bases, with 11 bases separating them. Germline V lookup: CDR1 SEHNR, CDR2 FQNEAQ (reference sequence). The DNA for the CDR3 is TGTGCCAGCAGCTGGGGGTCGAATGAGCAGTACTTC. It is translated as CASSWGSNEQYF. Looking up the rest from reference TRBV7-9 and TRBJ2-7 gives the full variable domain: DTGVSQNPRHKITKRGQNVTFRCDPISEHNRLYWYRQTLGQGPEFLTYFQNEAQLEKSRLLSDRFSAERPKGSFSTLEIQRTEQGDSAMYLCASSWGSNEQYFGPGTRLTVT.

About this clonotype itself: The germline gene is not matched at one end of the junction; a read error may be the cause. The CDR3 sequence is CASGQDTTNYGYTF. The CDR3 DNA reads TGTGCCAGCGGCCAAGACACGACTAACTATGGCTACACCTTC. The chain carries TRBV3-1 and TRBJ1-2; D uncertain. Germline V gives CDR1 LGHDT, CDR2 YNNKEL (reference sequence). The CDR3 extends over 14 amino acids.

This clonotype turned up a few times. The chain recombines TRBV4-2 with TRBJ2-1; possibly TRBD2 for D (6 bases). Trimming cost V 1 base and J 1 base, with 14 bases left between them. Per the germline V gene, CDR1 is LGHNA and CDR2 is YNFKEQ. This CDR3 comprises 17 residues. The chain's CDR3 is CASSQVGSGSSYNEQFF. The CDR3, as DNA: TGTGCCAGCAGCCAAGTAGGATCCGGGAGTTCCTACAATGAGCAGTTCTTC.

This clonotype was seen a handful of times. The chain employs TRBV20-1 and TRBJ1-2; unclear D gene. V lost 0 bases and J 1 base, leaving 9 bases between the germline ends. The CDR3 is 14 residues long. CDR1 and CDR2 (germline): DFQATT, SNEGSKA (reference sequence). The DNA for the CDR3 is TGCAGTGCTAGAGATACGGAAAATAACTATGGCTACACCTTC. This encodes CSARDTENNYGYTF.

For the CDR3, the DNA is TGTGCCTGCAACGGGGGCAGTCGCAATGAGCAGTTCTTC. Its protein product is CACNGGSRNEQFF. The V and J genes are TRBV12-3 or TRBV12-4 and TRBJ2-1; D possibly matches TRBD1 or TRBD2 (6 bases each). V was cut by 11 bases and J by 6 bases, with 17 bases left in between. The CDR3 has 13 amino acids.

This clonotype was seen only a few times. The chain has TRBV29-1 and TRBJ1-1, with D possibly matching TRBD1 (6 bases). This CDR3 is 12 amino acids long. The V gene's germline CDR1 is SQVTM and CDR2 ANQGSEA. V was clipped by 8 bases and J by 4 bases, with 14 bases between them. CDR3 sequence (DNA): TGCAGCATGGGGGCGGGGGGCACTGAAGCTTTCTTT. Its protein product is CSMGAGGTEAFF.

The rearrangement joins TRBV6-2 or TRBV6-3 to TRBJ2-1, with 8 bases aligning to TRBD1. This CDR3 spans 16 amino acids. Germline V gives CDR1 MNHEY, CDR2 SVGEGT. V was pared by 2 bases and J by 6 bases, with 9 bases of the junction left unmatched. The CDR3 loop reads CASSYPRDRQVNEQFF. The CDR3 DNA follows: TGTGCCAGCAGTTACCCCCGGGACAGGCAAGTCAATGAGCAGTTCTTC.

V and J are TRBV9 and TRBJ2-2, with a possible D match to TRBD1 (5 bases). V lost 4 bases, J lost 0 bases, and 7 bases lay in between. Germline V lookup: CDR1 SGDLS, CDR2 YYNGEE. This CDR3 is 14 amino acids long. This CDR3 is CASSTRANTGELFF. The DNA of the CDR3 is TGTGCCAGCAGCACCAGGGCGAACACCGGGGAGCTGTTTTTT.